This is a list of T cell receptor beta chains from one sample in a study of OX40 agonist ivuxolimab in advanced cancers. This table comes from immunoSEQ multiplex PCR, and its TCRdb copy is limited to in-frame clones, with some not included. The table shows around 59,000 clones, with around nine tenths occurring only once. The material was CD4+ or CD8+ T cells sorted from blood, obtained in a trial of the OX40 agonist ivuxolimab. The receptor source for this set is an adult with an advanced solid tumor such as melanoma, head and neck, liver or kidney cancer. Each CDR3 is given with its conserved first and last residue. A D gene is named only where the DNA matches it firmly. Clone size is given for some rows only: seen once, a few or many times, or a class if the clone is expanded.

D gene: .
clone size: .
V gene: TRBV4-3
J gene: TRBJ2-1
CDR3 DNA: TGCGCCAGCAGCCAAGTGGTAACCTCCTACAATGAGCAGTTCTTC
CDR3 protein: CASSQVVTSYNEQFF

D gene: TRBD2
clone size: .
V gene: TRBV10-2
J gene: TRBJ2-2
CDR3 DNA: TGCGCCAGCCTTCGACTAGCGGATAACACCGGGGAGCTGTTTTTT
CDR3 protein: CASLRLADNTGELFF

D gene: .
clone size: once
V gene: TRBV21-1
J gene: TRBJ1-2
CDR3 DNA: TGTGCCAGCAGCACACAAGGAGGTCATGGCTACACCTTC
CDR3 protein: CASSTQGGHGYTF

D gene: TRBD1
clone size: .
V gene: TRBV5-1
J gene: TRBJ2-5
CDR3 DNA: TGCGCCAGCAGCAAGACAGGGGGGCAGGAGACCCAGTACTTC
CDR3 protein: CASSKTGGQETQYF

D gene: TRBD2
clone size: .
V gene: TRBV5-4
J gene: TRBJ2-7
CDR3 DNA: TGTGCCAGCAGCTTACGGAGCGGGGCCTTGAACTACGAGCAGTACTTC
CDR3 protein: CASSLRSGALNYEQYF

D gene: TRBD2
clone size: once
V gene: TRBV4-3
J gene: TRBJ2-7
CDR3 DNA: TGCGCCAGCAGCCAAGATGGACGGGAGGCTTTCTACGAGCAGTACTTC
CDR3 protein: CASSQDGREAFYEQYF

D gene: .
clone size: once
V gene: TRBV25-1
J gene: TRBJ1-2
CDR3 DNA: TGTGCCAGCAGTGTGGAGGGGGTTAGCGGCTACACCTTC
CDR3 protein: CASSVEGVSGYTF

D gene: .
clone size: .
V gene: TRBV27
J gene: TRBJ2-1
CDR3 DNA: TGTGCCAGCAGGACCCCGGGGGCTTACAATGAGCAGTTCTTC
CDR3 protein: CASRTPGAYNEQFF

D gene: TRBD1
clone size: .
V gene: TRBV28
J gene: TRBJ1-4
CDR3 DNA: TGTGCCAGCAGTTCTCCGGCCGGGACAGGGGTCCTTTTGACTAATGAAAAACTGTTTTTT
CDR3 protein: CASSSPAGTGVLLTNEKLFF

D gene: .
clone size: .
V gene: TRBV28
J gene: TRBJ1-2
CDR3 DNA: TGTGCCAGCAGCGTACCGACAGCCACCTATGGCTACACCTTC
CDR3 protein: CASSVPTATYGYTF

D gene: .
clone size: .
V gene: TRBV19
J gene: TRBJ1-5
CDR3 DNA: TGTGCCAGTACCTACAGAAGCGGCAATCAGCCCCAGCATTTT
CDR3 protein: CASTYRSGNQPQHF

D gene: .
clone size: .
V gene: TRBV6-5
J gene: TRBJ1-1
CDR3 DNA: TGTGCCAGCAGTGAAAGTCAGGGTCGTACTGAAGCTTTCTTT
CDR3 protein: CASSESQGRTEAFF

D gene: .
clone size: .
V gene: TRBV5-6
J gene: TRBJ1-2
CDR3 DNA: TGTGCCAGCAGCGTGACTAGCGGCTACACCTTC
CDR3 protein: CASSVTSGYTF

D gene: TRBD1
clone size: .
V gene: TRBV28
J gene: TRBJ1-5
CDR3 DNA: TGTGCCAGCAGTCAAACCGGGACAGCTCCATGGCCCCAGCATTTT
CDR3 protein: CASSQTGTAPWPQHF

D gene: TRBD1
clone size: .
V gene: TRBV28
J gene: TRBJ2-1
CDR3 DNA: TGTGCCAGCAGCAACCCGACAGGGGGGTCCTACAATGAGCAGTTCTTC
CDR3 protein: CASSNPTGGSYNEQFF